A selection of T cell receptor beta chains follows, all from one sample in a study of shared clonotypes between healthy human individuals. Clones were sequenced by immunoSEQ multiplex PCR, and TCRdb holds only the in-frame ones, with some missing. There are 1.6 million or so clones in the sample; approximately 98.5% occur only once, and around 0.33% lies in the top ten. Sequencing was performed on naive CD4+ T cells sorted from blood. Receptor source: a young man in good health. Each CDR3 is given with its conserved first and last residue. The D gene is left open where the match is weak. Clone size is not always given. Where it is, it says once, few, many or a class for expanded clones.

J: TRBJ2-1; D: TRBD2; V: TRBV29-1; size: -; length: 14; CDR3: CSVGKRGAYNEQFF; DNA: TGCAGCGTCGGGAAGCGGGGGGCCTACAATGAGCAGTTCTTC
J: TRBJ2-4; D: TRBD2; V: TRBV28; size: few; length: 15; CDR3: CASSTHGTSGSSQYF; DNA: TGTGCCAGCAGTACGCACGGGACTAGCGGGAGTAGCCAGTACTTC
J: TRBJ2-3; D: -; V: TRBV5-1; size: -; length: 15; CDR3: CASSRGDRSTDTQYF; DNA: TGCGCCAGCAGCCGGGGGGACAGAAGCACAGATACGCAGTATTTT
J: TRBJ2-2; D: -; V: TRBV10-3; size: -; length: 18; CDR3: CAISESFGSGRRAGELFF; DNA: TGTGCCATCAGTGAGTCTTTTGGGTCAGGGAGGAGAGCCGGGGAGCTGTTTTTT
J: TRBJ2-7; D: -; V: TRBV7-2; size: once; length: 12; CDR3: CASSPGAGEQYF; DNA: TGTGCCAGCAGCCCAGGGGCCGGCGAGCAGTACTTC
J: TRBJ2-7; D: -; V: TRBV7-9; size: -; length: 14; CDR3: CASSLNAVHYEQYF; DNA: TGTGCCAGCAGCCTAAATGCGGTGCACTACGAGCAGTACTTC
J: TRBJ2-2; D: -; V: TRBV5-1; size: -; length: 14; CDR3: CASSLSPTGGELFF; DNA: TGCGCCAGCAGCTTATCCCCTACGGGCGGGGAGCTGTTTTTT
J: TRBJ2-2; D: -; V: TRBV19; size: once; length: 16; CDR3: CASSIATGTDTGELFF; DNA: TGTGCCAGTAGTATAGCCACAGGGACCGACACCGGGGAGCTGTTTTTT
J: TRBJ2-1; D: TRBD1; V: TRBV7-9; size: -; length: 17; CDR3: CASSLIPTGDSYNEQFF; DNA: TGTGCCAGCAGCTTAATTCCGACAGGGGACTCCTACAATGAGCAGTTCTTC
J: TRBJ2-7; D: -; V: TRBV10-2; size: -; length: 11; CDR3: CASRRLDEQYF; DNA: TGCGCCAGCCGACGCTTGGACGAGCAGTACTTC
J: TRBJ2-7; D: TRBD1; V: TRBV7-8; size: -; length: 14; CDR3: CASSADRVIYEQYF; DNA: TGTGCCAGCAGCGCGGACAGGGTTATCTACGAGCAGTACTTC
J: TRBJ2-2; D: -; V: TRBV27; size: -; length: 13; CDR3: CASKGSYAGELFF; DNA: TGTGCCAGCAAAGGGAGTTATGCCGGGGAGCTGTTTTTT
J: TRBJ2-1; D: -; V: TRBV7-9; size: once; length: 11; CDR3: CASSLDNEQFF; DNA: TGTGCCAGCAGCCTAGACAATGAGCAGTTCTTC
J: TRBJ1-2; D: -; V: TRBV9; size: -; length: 12; CDR3: CASSVAGSGYTF; DNA: TGTGCCAGCAGCGTGGCAGGGTCCGGCTACACCTTC
J: TRBJ2-1; D: TRBD2; V: TRBV11-2; size: -; length: 18; CDR3: CASSLSKSGGSSYNEQFF; DNA: TGTGCCAGCAGCTTAAGTAAAAGCGGGGGAAGCTCCTACAATGAGCAGTTCTTC
J: TRBJ2-1; D: TRBD2; V: TRBV10-3; size: once; length: 17; CDR3: CAIGTGLAGISLNEQFF; DNA: TGTGCCATCGGTACGGGACTAGCGGGAATCAGCCTAAATGAGCAGTTCTTC
J: TRBJ1-3; D: -; V: TRBV7-9; size: -; length: 16; CDR3: CASSLPAADSGNTIYF; DNA: TGTGCCAGCAGCCTCCCGGCAGCAGACTCTGGAAACACCATATATTTT
J: TRBJ1-2; D: -; V: TRBV5-6; size: -; length: 12; CDR3: CASTRQNYGYTF; DNA: TGTGCCAGCACTCGGCAGAACTATGGCTACACCTTC
J: TRBJ2-3; D: TRBD2; V: TRBV19; size: -; length: 13; CDR3: CASTRAGGHTQYF; DNA: TGTGCCAGTACACGAGCGGGAGGGCATACGCAGTATTTT
J: TRBJ2-1; D: -; V: TRBV2; size: -; length: 15; CDR3: CASILDLDSYNEQFF; DNA: TGTGCCAGCATCCTGGACCTTGACTCCTACAATGAGCAGTTCTTC
J: TRBJ2-7; D: TRBD1; V: TRBV4-3; size: once; length: 17; CDR3: CASSQGSVGQGLYEQYF; DNA: TGCGCCAGCAGCCAGGGCAGCGTCGGACAGGGCCTCTACGAGCAGTACTTC
J: TRBJ2-7; D: -; V: TRBV7-8; size: -; length: 13; CDR3: CASSPRLAHEQYF; DNA: TGTGCCAGCAGCCCCCGGCTAGCGCACGAGCAGTACTTC
J: TRBJ2-7; D: -; V: TRBV19; size: -; length: 12; CDR3: CASGTGPYEQYF; DNA: TGTGCCAGTGGAACGGGCCCCTACGAGCAGTACTTC
J: TRBJ2-5; D: -; V: TRBV5-1; size: -; length: 14; CDR3: CASSTGLLEETQYF; DNA: TGCGCCAGCAGCACCGGACTATTGGAAGAGACCCAGTACTTC
J: TRBJ2-7; D: TRBD2; V: TRBV27; size: -; length: 15; CDR3: CASSLKAGATYEQYF; DNA: TGTGCCAGCAGTTTAAAAGCGGGAGCGACCTACGAGCAGTACTTC
J: TRBJ2-1; D: -; V: TRBV5-1; size: -; length: 13; CDR3: CASREISRDEQFF; DNA: TGCGCCAGCAGAGAGATCTCGCGGGATGAGCAGTTCTTC
J: TRBJ2-1; D: TRBD2; V: TRBV7-9; size: -; length: 15; CDR3: CASSSRSSGRSEQFF; DNA: TGTGCCAGCAGCTCCCGCTCTAGCGGGAGGAGTGAGCAGTTCTTC
J: TRBJ2-2; D: -; V: TRBV19; size: -; length: 11; CDR3: CASSITGELFF; DNA: TGTGCCAGTAGTATCACCGGGGAGCTGTTTTTT
J: TRBJ2-2; D: -; V: TRBV11-3; size: -; length: 15; CDR3: CASSFTGGDTGELFF; DNA: TGTGCCAGCAGCTTTACCGGGGGAGACACCGGGGAGCTGTTTTTT
J: TRBJ2-2; D: -; V: TRBV25-1; size: -; length: 13; CDR3: CASGRRDTGELFF; DNA: TGTGCCAGCGGACGTCGGGACACCGGGGAGCTGTTTTTT
J: TRBJ2-7; D: TRBD1; V: TRBV19; size: -; length: 14; CDR3: CASSLDRGSDEQYF; DNA: TGTGCCAGTAGTTTGGACAGGGGATCCGACGAGCAGTACTTC
J: TRBJ1-1; D: -; V: TRBV2; size: -; length: 14; CDR3: CASSLQGMNTEAFF; DNA: TGTGCCAGCAGTTTACAGGGCATGAACACTGAAGCTTTCTTT
J: TRBJ2-1; D: TRBD2; V: TRBV5-1; size: -; length: 16; CDR3: CASSLDPGTSYNEQFF; DNA: TGCGCCAGCAGCTTGGACCCCGGGACTAGCTACAATGAGCAGTTCTTC
J: TRBJ2-1; D: -; V: TRBV18; size: -; length: 14; CDR3: CASSPTVLDNEQFF; DNA: TGTGCCAGCTCACCAACGGTACTGGACAATGAGCAGTTCTTC
J: TRBJ2-2; D: -; V: TRBV2; size: once; length: 15; CDR3: CASRKDVVVAGELFF; DNA: TGTGCCAGCAGGAAGGACGTCGTCGTGGCCGGGGAGCTGTTTTTT
J: TRBJ2-1; D: TRBD2; V: TRBV7-2; size: -; length: 16; CDR3: CASSFSGLAEYNEQFF; DNA: TGTGCCAGCAGCTTTTCGGGACTAGCGGAATACAATGAGCAGTTCTTC
J: TRBJ2-1; D: -; V: TRBV7-7; size: -; length: 13; CDR3: CASSTSGEYEQFF; DNA: TGTGCTAGCAGCACTTCAGGGGAGTATGAGCAGTTCTTC
J: TRBJ1-5; D: TRBD1; V: TRBV19; size: -; length: 13; CDR3: CASSGDSNQPQHF; DNA: TGTGCCAGTAGTGGGGACAGTAATCAGCCCCAGCATTTT
J: TRBJ2-7; D: TRBD2; V: TRBV2; size: -; length: 15; CDR3: CASSPPGLADYEQYF; DNA: TGTGCCAGCAGCCCACCGGGACTAGCGGACTACGAGCAGTACTTC
J: TRBJ2-7; D: -; V: TRBV30; size: -; length: 11; CDR3: CAWTGDYEQYF; DNA: TGTGCCTGGACCGGGGACTACGAGCAGTACTTC
J: TRBJ2-3; D: TRBD2; V: TRBV6-1; size: once; length: 17; CDR3: CASSDMASGSITDTQYF; DNA: TGTGCCAGCAGTGACATGGCTAGCGGGAGTATAACAGATACGCAGTATTTT
J: TRBJ2-1; D: -; V: TRBV29-1; size: -; length: 11; CDR3: CSGSSYNEQFF; DNA: TGCAGCGGATCCTCCTACAATGAGCAGTTCTTC
J: TRBJ2-3; D: TRBD1; V: TRBV18; size: -; length: 16; CDR3: CASSIPGQGALDTQYF; DNA: TGTGCCAGCTCAATACCGGGACAGGGGGCGTTAGATACGCAGTATTTT
J: TRBJ1-2; D: TRBD1; V: TRBV7-9; size: -; length: 13; CDR3: CASSDRDNYGYTF; DNA: TGTGCCAGCAGCGACAGGGATAACTATGGCTACACCTTC
J: TRBJ1-1; D: -; V: TRBV25-1; size: -; length: 13; CDR3: CATGGTTNTEAFF; DNA: TGTGCCACGGGCGGGACAACGAACACTGAAGCTTTCTTT
J: TRBJ2-1; D: TRBD2; V: TRBV30; size: -; length: 15; CDR3: CAWRYIAGAGNEQFF; DNA: TGTGCCTGGAGGTATATAGCGGGAGCTGGGAATGAGCAGTTCTTC
J: TRBJ2-1; D: TRBD1; V: TRBV18; size: -; length: 16; CDR3: CASSPPSRDRGDEQFF; DNA: TGTGCCAGCTCACCACCCTCCCGGGACAGGGGCGATGAGCAGTTCTTC
J: TRBJ1-5; D: -; V: TRBV2; size: -; length: 14; CDR3: CASSPGGRNQPQHF; DNA: TGTGCCAGCAGTCCCGGGGGAAGGAATCAGCCCCAGCATTTT
J: TRBJ2-5; D: TRBD1; V: TRBV14; size: -; length: 17; CDR3: CASSQVGMGQNQETQYF; DNA: TGTGCCAGCAGCCAAGTAGGAATGGGACAGAACCAAGAGACCCAGTACTTC
J: TRBJ1-1; D: -; V: TRBV10-1; size: -; length: 11; CDR3: CASSENSKAFF; DNA: TGCGCCAGCAGTGAGAACAGCAAAGCTTTCTTT
J: TRBJ2-7; D: -; V: TRBV25-1; size: -; length: 15; CDR3: CASSGDNRGPLEQYF; DNA: TGTGCCAGCAGTGGGGACAATCGGGGTCCCCTCGAGCAGTACTTC
J: TRBJ2-1; D: -; V: TRBV2; size: -; length: 15; CDR3: CASSEARGGYNEQFF; DNA: TGTGCCAGCAGTGAAGCGAGGGGGGGCTACAATGAGCAGTTCTTC
J: TRBJ2-7; D: -; V: TRBV11-3; size: -; length: 11; CDR3: CASQGGGEQYF; DNA: TGTGCCAGCCAAGGTGGGGGCGAGCAGTACTTC
J: TRBJ1-2; D: -; V: TRBV7-3; size: few; length: 13; CDR3: CASSAGTGNGYTF; DNA: TGTGCCAGCAGCGCCGGGACGGGGAATGGCTACACCTTC
J: TRBJ2-3; D: -; V: TRBV15; size: once; length: 13; CDR3: CATSRDPKDTQYF; DNA: TGTGCCACCAGCAGAGACCCTAAGGATACGCAGTATTTT
J: TRBJ2-3; D: -; V: TRBV29-1; size: -; length: 15; CDR3: CSVAVGQGDGDTQYF; DNA: TGCAGCGTTGCGGTCGGGCAGGGAGATGGAGATACGCAGTATTTT
J: TRBJ1-1; D: -; V: TRBV5-4; size: once; length: 15; CDR3: CASSLAVQGNTEAFF; DNA: TGTGCCAGCAGCTTGGCCGTACAGGGGAACACTGAAGCTTTCTTT
J: TRBJ2-5; D: TRBD1; V: TRBV6-4; size: -; length: 16; CDR3: CASSDHPGTAQETQYF; DNA: TGTGCCAGCAGTGACCACCCGGGGACAGCTCAAGAGACCCAGTACTTC
J: TRBJ2-2; D: TRBD2; V: TRBV27; size: -; length: 17; CDR3: CASSLLGLAGRTGELFF; DNA: TGTGCCAGCAGTTTATTGGGACTAGCGGGTAGAACCGGGGAGCTGTTTTTT